Each of the 9 T cell receptor beta chains below was sequenced from the same sample in a study of T cells expressing NK-cell markers. TCRdb reprocessed the 5' RACE reads, keeping one entry per CDR3 protein, no DNA. The sample holds roughly 170,000 distinct CDR3 sequences. The sequencing input was blood T cells: a sorted CD56 or NKG2C T cell subset, CD4+ or CD8+ T cells, or bulk PBMC T cells (not recorded which). The receptors shown here come from a woman between 18 and 69 years old in good health.

This sequence joins TRBV5-1 and TRBJ2-7; TCRdb's D gene call, TRBD2, goes unchecked for lack of DNA. Germline V CDR1 and CDR2: SGHRS, YFSETQ. The CDR3 covers 15 residues. CDR3: CASSLSFSGNYEQYF.

The chain is built from TRBV12-3 or TRBV12-4 and TRBJ1-5; TCRdb names TRBD1, which stays unverified in the absence of DNA. CDR3 size: 18 residues. The CDR3 is CASSFSGSGAPGNQPQHF.

The J gene is TRBJ2-5, the V gene TRBV11-2; lacking DNA, the TRBD1 call made by TCRdb goes unchecked. CDR1 is SGHAT and CDR2 is FQNNGV in the germline V gene. This CDR3 is 15 amino acids long. The CDR3 loop is CASSLDGTVGETQYF.

The chain uses TRBV3-1 and TRBJ1-2; the TCRdb D gene call, TRBD1, has no DNA to confirm it. The CDR3 loop spans 13 amino acids. Germline V gives CDR1 LGHDT, CDR2 YNNKEL (reference sequence). This CDR3 reads CASSPDDRGGYTF. Drawing the rest from reference TRBV3-1 and TRBJ1-2, the complete variable domain is DTAVSQTPKYLVTQMGNDKSIKCEQNLGHDTMYWYKQDSKKFLKIMFSYNNKELIINETVPNRFSPKSPDKAHLNLHINSLELGDSAVYFCASSPDDRGGYTFGSGTRLTVV.

The V and J genes are TRBV5-1 and TRBJ1-4; TCRdb calls TRBD1, which cannot be checked without DNA. CDR1 is SGHRS and CDR2 is YFSETQ in the germline V gene. This CDR3 contains 13 residues. The CDR3 loop is CASSVRTDSKLFF.

The chain uses TRBV7-8 and TRBJ2-2; checking the TCRdb D call of TRBD2 is not possible without DNA. Germline V gene data show CDR1 as SGHVS and CDR2 as FQNEAQ. The CDR3 totals 14 residues. The CDR3 loop is CASSLSPVGVQLFF.

The J gene is TRBJ2-2, the V gene TRBV5-1; TCRdb designates TRBD2, a call that cannot be tested without DNA. This CDR3 comprises 16 residues. CDR1 SGHRS and CDR2 YFSETQ come from the germline V gene. The CDR3 reads CASSLALAPNTGELFF.

CDR3 in amino acids: CASSSQGGLGKLFF. The chain combines TRBV7-9 with TRBJ1-4; lacking DNA, the TRBD1 call made by TCRdb goes unchecked. CDR1 and CDR2 from the germline V gene are SEHNR and FQNEAQ (reference sequence). The CDR3 is made up of 14 amino acids.

This sequence joins TRBV12-3 or TRBV12-4 and TRBJ2-2; no DNA is available, so the TRBD2 call from TCRdb remains unchecked. The CDR3 runs to 17 residues. The CDR3 sequence: CASSFDYRFANTGELFF.